This is a list of T cell receptor beta chains from one sample in a study of cytomegalovirus exposure and HLA in healthy donors. Some clones are missing from TCRdb's copy, which holds only in-frame ones; the method was immunoSEQ multiplex PCR. The data show 95,000 to 150,000 clones, with over 80% seen just once and 2% to 2.5% held by the top ten. The sequencing sample was made of PBMCs. Every receptor here comes from a man between 25 and 39 years old in good health and CMV-seronegative. Each CDR3 is given with its conserved first and last residue. D genes are given only for firm matches. Not every row has a clone size; where given, it reads once, few, many or a size class.

.,TRBV4-1,.,TRBJ2-7,TGCGCCAGCAGGCCTGTCGGTTCCTACGAGCAGTACTTC,CASRPVGSYEQYF
.,TRBV9,TRBD1,TRBJ1-2,TGTGCCAGCAGCGGGGACAGGGACCATGGCTACACCTTC,CASSGDRDHGYTF
few,TRBV18,TRBD1,TRBJ1-3,TGTGCCAGCTACCGGGACAGGGGAGTGTCAGGAAACACCATATATTTT,CASYRDRGVSGNTIYF
.,TRBV5-6,TRBD1,TRBJ2-5,TGTGCCAGCAGCCGGGCGGCAGGGGGCGAAGAGACCCAGTACTTC,CASSRAAGGEETQYF
.,TRBV2,.,TRBJ1-3,TGTGCCAGCATGAGGAGCCCAAACACCATATATTTT,CASMRSPNTIYF
few,TRBV28,.,TRBJ1-5,TGTGCCAGTAACAGGGTTAGCAATCAGCCCCAGCATTTT,CASNRVSNQPQHF
.,TRBV7-9,TRBD1,TRBJ1-1,TGTGCCAGCAGCGCCCAACAGGGGGCGAGTGAAGCTTTCTTT,CASSAQQGASEAFF
.,TRBV6-1,.,TRBJ1-4,TGTGCCAGCAGTTGGGCTCAGGGCGGGGGGGAAAAACTGTTTTTT,CASSWAQGGGEKLFF
few,TRBV29-1,TRBD2,TRBJ2-5,TGCAGCGTTGTAAGCGGGGGCCCTCCAGAGACCCAGTACTTC,CSVVSGGPPETQYF
.,TRBV10-3,.,TRBJ2-3,TGTGCCATCAGTGAGTCCGCACAGCCGTCAGATACGCAGTATTTT,CAISESAQPSDTQYF
.,TRBV6-5,.,TRBJ2-2,TGTGCCAGCAGTTACTCGGGGGCCCTGAGGGGCGGGGAGCTGTTTTTT,CASSYSGALRGGELFF
.,TRBV19,.,TRBJ1-6,TGTGCCAGTAGCCCCGAGGCCCGGGTAGAGAATTCACCCCTCCACTTT,CASSPEARVENSPLHF
.,TRBV19,TRBD2,TRBJ2-3,TGTGCCAGTAGTATAGTGAGCGGGGGGTACACAGATACGCAGTATTTT,CASSIVSGGYTDTQYF
.,TRBV10-1,TRBD1,TRBJ2-5,TGCGCCAGCAGTGCGAACACCGGGACAGGGGACGAAGAGACCCAGTACTTC,CASSANTGTGDEETQYF
once,TRBV27,.,TRBJ2-1,TGTGCCAGCGGATCAGGGATGGATAGAAATGAGCAGTTCTTC,CASGSGMDRNEQFF
.,TRBV18,.,TRBJ2-7,TGTGCCAGCTCACCAGTCCAAACAGGGCCGAGCTCCTACGAGCAGTACTTC,CASSPVQTGPSSYEQYF
.,TRBV6-1,.,TRBJ2-5,TGTGCCAGCAGTGGGCCCCCCGCGGGGAAAGAGACCCAGTACTTC,CASSGPPAGKETQYF
.,TRBV9,TRBD1,TRBJ2-5,TGTGCCAGCAGCTTCACGGACAGGGGGGGGGAGACCCAGTACTTC,CASSFTDRGGETQYF
.,TRBV11-3,.,TRBJ2-5,TGTGCCAGCAGCCCGACTAGTGAGGAGACCCAGTACTTC,CASSPTSEETQYF
.,TRBV11-2,.,TRBJ1-3,TGTGCCAGCAGCGTCTACCACGGACAGACCACCTCTGGAAACACCATATATTTT,CASSVYHGQTTSGNTIYF
few,TRBV6-5,TRBD2,TRBJ2-1,TGTGCCAGCAGTGGCGGGGGGGCCGGGAATGAGCAGTTCTTC,CASSGGGAGNEQFF
few,TRBV19,.,TRBJ2-1,TGTGCCAGTGAAGAGAGTGGGCGGAGGGACAATGAGCAGTTCTTC,CASEESGRRDNEQFF
.,TRBV6-5,TRBD1,TRBJ1-5,TGTGCCAGCAGCCGACAGGGGGACAATCAGCCCCAGCATTTT,CASSRQGDNQPQHF
.,TRBV2,.,TRBJ2-7,TGTGCCAGCAGGCGGGACCTCCGGCAGGGGGTGAAGTACTTC,CASRRDLRQGVKYF
.,TRBV9,TRBD1,TRBJ2-1,TGTGCCAGCAGCCCATATGCTAGGGGGCAACACAATGAGCAGTTCTTC,CASSPYARGQHNEQFF
.,TRBV11-2,.,TRBJ1-4,TGTGCCAGCAGCCAACCGCTTATCAAGAGGGCAGATCGGGCACTGTTTTTT,CASSQPLIKRADRALFF
few,TRBV18,TRBD1,TRBJ1-1,TGTGCCAGCTCACCGAGGGACAGGGGAAGGAACACTGAAGCTTTCTTT,CASSPRDRGRNTEAFF
.,TRBV5-4,.,TRBJ2-1,TGTGCCAGCAGCTCACCTAGGGGTGGTGACAATGAGCAGTTCTTC,CASSSPRGGDNEQFF
.,TRBV30,.,TRBJ1-1,TGTGCCTGGAGGGGGGGAAGTTACACTGAAGCTTTCTTT,CAWRGGSYTEAFF
.,TRBV2,.,TRBJ2-1,TGTGCCAGCAGCCCTGGACAGACTTACAATGAGCAGTTCTTC,CASSPGQTYNEQFF
few,TRBV30,TRBD1,TRBJ2-5,TGTGCCTGGGGAGGTCACAGGGGGGAAGAGACCCAGTACTTC,CAWGGHRGEETQYF